Shown below are 25 T cell receptor beta chains from a single sample sequenced in a study of Ad26.COV2.S vaccination and SARS-CoV-2 variants. Generated by immunoSEQ multiplex PCR, the TCRdb table keeps only in-frame clones and is missing some. The sample includes 300,000 to 450,000 clones, 92% of them seen just once. This material consisted of peripheral blood, taken after recovery from COVID-19. Receptors were obtained from a human donor who had recovered from COVID-19.

The chain recombines TRBV9 with TRBJ2-5, with 9 bases that match TRBD1. The CDR3 covers 14 residues. V was pared by 4 bases and J by 4 bases, with 5 bases of the junction left unmatched. Germline V gene lookup returns CDR1 SGDLS and CDR2 YYNGEE. The CDR3: CASSHRTGAETQYF. The CDR3, as DNA: TGTGCCAGCAGCCACCGGACAGGGGCAGAGACCCAGTACTTC.

V and J are TRBV5-1 and TRBJ2-7, with D perhaps matching TRBD1 or TRBD2 (5 bases each). V was clipped by 2 bases and J by 3 bases, with 12 bases between them. Germline CDR1 SGHRS, CDR2 YFSETQ. This CDR3 has 14 amino acids. The CDR3 reads CASSLRRGGYEQYF. The CDR3, as DNA: TGCGCCAGCAGCTTAAGACGGGGCGGCTACGAGCAGTACTTC.

The rearrangement uses TRBV7-9 and TRBJ2-3; 9 bases line up with TRBD2. Trimming removed 6 bases from V and 1 base from J; junction bases left unmatched: 2. CDR1 and CDR2 (germline): SEHNR, FQNEAQ (reference sequence). There are 14 residues in the CDR3. The CDR3 sequence: CASRWTSGTDTQYF. CDR3 coding DNA: TGTGCCAGCAGGTGGACTAGCGGCACAGATACGCAGTATTTT.

The chain recombines TRBV9 with TRBJ2-2; weak D call: TRBD2 (5 bases). This CDR3 spans 15 amino acids. The germline CDR1 and CDR2 sequences are SGDLS and YYNGEE. Trimming took 2 bases from V and 5 from J, leaving 13 bases between them. CDR3 nucleotides: TGTGCCAGCAGCGTGAGCGGTGGAAGGACCGGGGAGCTGTTTTTT. It is translated as CASSVSGGRTGELFF. The entire variable domain, with the rest obtained from reference TRBV9 and TRBJ2-2, is as follows: DSGVTQTPKHLITATGQRVTLRCSPRSGDLSVYWYQQSLDQGLQFLIQYYNGEERAKGNILERFSAQQFPDLHSELNLSSLELGDSALYFCASSVSGGRTGELFFGEGSRLTVL.

This clone has more than one count but fewer than ten. The CDR3 loop is CASSPPSGELFF. In nucleotides, the CDR3 is TGTGCCAGCTCACCACCCAGCGGGGAGCTGTTTTTT. V and J are TRBV18 and TRBJ2-2; D gene ambiguous. With 0 bases removed from V and 7 bases from J, the gap between germline ends came to 3 bases. The CDR3 length is 12 residues. Germline V gene data show CDR1 as KGHSH and CDR2 as LQKENI.

CDR3 sequence reads: CSASLARGNQPQHF. In DNA form, the CDR3 reads TGCAGTGCTAGTTTAGCCCGGGGCAATCAGCCCCAGCATTTT. V is TRBV20-1 and J is TRBJ1-5, with D uncertain. V lost 3 bases and J lost 2, with 11 bases in between. Per germline, CDR1 DFQATT and CDR2 SNEGSKA (reference sequence). There are 14 residues in the CDR3.

This clone came up once. The CDR3 region is CASSPNRETQYF. The CDR3 nucleotides read TGTGCCAGCTCACCAAACCGAGAGACCCAGTACTTC. V and J are TRBV18 and TRBJ2-5, with D unresolved. The CDR3 has 12 amino acids. From germline, CDR1 is KGHSH and CDR2 LQKENI. Trimming shortened V by 2 bases and J by 4 bases, and 5 bases separated the two germline ends.

The chain uses TRBV6-5 and TRBJ2-2, with TRBD2 matching 7 bases. The germline CDR1 and CDR2 sequences are MNHEY and SVGAGI. The CDR3 contains 15 residues. Losses at the gene ends were 4 bases for V and 6 bases for J; bases not matched to a gene: 8. The CDR3 protein is CASSSPRTRAGELFF. CDR3 DNA: TGTGCCAGCAGTTCCCCCCGGACTAGAGCCGGGGAGCTGTTTTTT.

The chain links TRBV19 to TRBJ1-2, with D possibly matching TRBD1 (6 bases). V was clipped by 5 bases and J by 1 base, with 8 bases between them. CDR3 length: 13 amino acids. Germline V gene data show CDR1 as LNHDA and CDR2 as SQIVND (reference sequence). The CDR3: CASSPQGNYGYTF. The CDR3, as DNA: TGTGCCAGTAGTCCACAGGGTAACTATGGCTACACCTTC.

The V gene is TRBV7-8, the J gene TRBJ1-1; D remains unclear. CDR1 and CDR2 from the germline V gene are SGHVS and FQNEAQ. CDR3 length equals 16 residues. The V end lost 4 bases, the J end lost 0 bases, and 15 bases lay between the germline ends. Here the CDR3 reads CASSYGGAAMNTEAFF. The CDR3 region has the DNA TGTGCCAGCAGCTATGGAGGTGCAGCAATGAACACTGAAGCTTTCTTT. Filled out from reference TRBV7-8 and TRBJ1-1, the complete variable domain reads GAGVSQSPRYKVAKRGQDVALRCDPISGHVSLFWYQQALGQGPEFLTYFQNEAQLDKSGLPSDRFFAERPEGSVSTLKIQRTQQEDSAVYLCASSYGGAAMNTEAFFGQGTRLTVV.

The V and J genes are TRBV27 and TRBJ1-2; weak D call: TRBD1 (5 bases). This CDR3 is built from 14 residues. Deletions cut 5 bases from V and 5 bases from J, with 15 bases between. Germline loops: CDR1 MNHEY, CDR2 SMNVEV (reference sequence). This CDR3 reads CASSQGPNLYGYTF. In nucleotides, the CDR3 is TGTGCCAGCAGTCAGGGTCCGAACCTTTATGGCTACACCTTC.

The V call is TRBV6-6, the J call TRBJ2-1, with 9 bases that match TRBD2. The CDR3 has 16 residues. Looked up from germline, CDR1 is MNHNY and CDR2 is SVGAGI (reference sequence). The V segment lost 6 bases and the J segment 6 bases; nucleotides outside the gene matches: 12. The CDR3 loop reads CASSLPASGVGNEQFF. CDR3 DNA: TGTGCCAGCAGCCTCCCCGCTAGCGGGGTGGGCAATGAGCAGTTCTTC.

The chain recombines TRBV6-2 or TRBV6-3 with TRBJ2-1, with no clear D. Trimming shortened V by 4 bases and J by 10 bases, and 14 bases separated the two germline ends. The CDR3 has 13 amino acids. Germline values: CDR1 MNHEY, CDR2 SVGEGT. Here the CDR3 DNA reads TGTGCCAGCAGTTCGCGTCAGGACCGAGAGCAGTTCTTC. Residues: CASSSRQDREQFF.

This chain links TRBV3-1 (or the pseudogene TRBV3-2) with TRBJ1-1; D is undetermined. V was shortened by 2 bases and J by 1 base, with 8 bases between the two germline ends. Germline assignment: CDR1 LGHDT and CDR2 YNNKEL (reference sequence). This CDR3 has 14 residues. CDR3 region: CASSQPGRNTEAFF. The CDR3 DNA is TGTGCCAGCAGCCAACCCGGGAGGAACACTGAAGCTTTCTTT.

This clone was seen just once. The chain recombines TRBV21-1 with TRBJ2-7; TRBD1 is the table's D call and was not checked against the DNA. TRBV21-1 is a pseudogene locus. This CDR3 region has 13 residues. The CDR3 reads CASSKAEGQGEYF. The CDR3 DNA reads TGTGCCAGCAGCAAAGCTGAGGGACAGGGCGAATACTTC.

J is TRBJ2-5 and V is TRBV24-1; D may be TRBD2 (6 bases). Germline-derived CDR1 and CDR2 are KGHDR and SFDVKD. V gave up 4 bases and J gave up 1 base, with 6 bases separating them. The CDR3 loop spans 13 amino acids. CDR3 region: CATSEGGQETQYF. DNA of the CDR3: TGTGCCACCAGTGAGGGGGGCCAAGAGACCCAGTACTTC.

The CDR3 sequence: CASSLGAGGHQETQYF. The CDR3 nucleotides are TGTGCCAGCAGCTTGGGGGCAGGGGGCCACCAAGAGACCCAGTACTTC. The V gene is TRBV5-8, the J gene TRBJ2-5; 8 nucleotides line up with TRBD1. J was trimmed by 0 bases and V by 0 bases; bases with no gene match: 4. This CDR3 is 16 amino acids long. In germline, CDR1 is SGHTS, CDR2 YDEGEE.

The chain carries TRBV3-1 (or the pseudogene TRBV3-2) and TRBJ2-2; tentatively, D is TRBD1 or TRBD2 (5 bases each). The V end lost 0 bases, the J end lost 5 bases, and 13 bases lay between the germline ends. This CDR3 is 16 amino acids long. Germline CDR1 reads LGHDT; CDR2 reads YNNKEL (reference sequence). CDR3 amino acids: CASSQEGPRVTGELFF. CDR3 DNA: TGTGCCAGCAGCCAAGAGGGGCCGAGGGTTACCGGGGAGCTGTTTTTT.

The chain couples TRBV25-1 to TRBJ2-1; no definite D call. The CDR3 has 10 residues. V was pared by 6 bases and J by 7 bases, with 4 bases between. The germline V gene encodes CDR1 MGHDK and CDR2 SYGVNS. In DNA, the CDR3 is TGTGCCAGCAGAGAAAATGAGCAGTTCTTC. It yields the protein CASRENEQFF.

The chain joins TRBV11-3 to TRBJ2-3; D perhaps matches TRBD2 (6 bases). Trimming removed 1 base from V and 3 bases from J, with 14 bases in between. In germline, CDR1 is SGHNT, CDR2 YENEEA. CDR3 length equals 16 residues. The DNA of the CDR3 is TGTGCCAGCAGCTTAGGTCCGCGGGGAAAAACAGATACGCAGTATTTT. Protein product: CASSLGPRGKTDTQYF. Combining the CDR3 with reference TRBV11-3 and TRBJ2-3 gives the whole variable domain EAGVVQSPRYKIIEKKQPVAFWCNPISGHNTLYWYLQNLGQGPELLIRYENEEAVDDSQLPKDRFSAERLKGVDSTLKIQPAELGDSAVYLCASSLGPRGKTDTQYFGPGTRLTVL.

The chain combines TRBV5-4 with TRBJ2-2; 7 positions agree with TRBD2. The CDR3 spans 15 residues. Per germline, CDR1 SGHNT and CDR2 YYREEE (reference sequence). The J segment lost 3 bases and the V segment lost 5 bases, leaving 7 bases of the junction unmatched. CDR3 amino acids: CASRVSGRDTGELFF. The CDR3 DNA is TGTGCCAGCAGGGTCTCGGGGAGGGACACCGGGGAGCTGTTTTTT.

The rearrangement joins TRBV3-1 (or the pseudogene TRBV3-2) to TRBJ1-1, with D maybe TRBD1 (5 bases). Trimming took 2 bases from V and 2 from J, leaving 15 bases between them. There are 16 residues in the CDR3. In germline, CDR1 is LGHDT, CDR2 YNNKEL (reference sequence). CDR3 in amino acids: CASSQRTLTANTEAFF. CDR3 coding DNA: TGTGCCAGCAGCCAAAGGACACTCACGGCAAACACTGAAGCTTTCTTT.

As for this clone: This sample includes further DNA sequences coding for the same CDR3. This rearrangement joins TRBV5-6 to TRBJ2-7, with D perhaps assigned TRBD1 or TRBD2 (5 bases each). The CDR3 totals 14 residues. Germline V gives CDR1 SGHDT, CDR2 YYEEEE. The ends were cut back, 0 bases at V and 1 base at J, with 8 bases in the middle. CDR3 DNA sequence: TGTGCCAGCAGCTTGGGGGGGTCGTCCTACGAGCAGTACTTC. Amino acid sequence: CASSLGGSSYEQYF. The whole variable domain, remainder taken from reference TRBV5-6 and TRBJ2-7, is DAGVTQSPTHLIKTRGQQVTLRCSPKSGHDTVSWYQQALGQGPQFIFQYYEEEERQRGNFPDRFSGHQFPNYSSELNVNALLLGDSALYLCASSLGGSSYEQYFGPGTRLTVT.

The chain has TRBV3-1 (or the pseudogene TRBV3-2) and TRBJ1-2; D remains ambiguous. The CDR3 has 13 residues. Germline V gene data show CDR1 as LGHDT and CDR2 as YNNKEL (reference sequence). Between the trimmed V and J ends, which lost 4 bases and 0 bases, there was a span of 6 bases. Written as DNA, the CDR3 is TGTGCCAGCAGCCGGGCACCTAACTATGGCTACACCTTC. Protein sequence: CASSRAPNYGYTF.

The rearrangement joins TRBV7-8 to TRBJ2-7; D uncertain. This CDR3 has 15 amino acids. From germline, CDR1 is SGHVS and CDR2 FQNEAQ. The V gene lost 4 bases and the J gene lost 0 bases, with 13 bases spanning the gap. The CDR3 DNA is TGTGCCAGCAGCTCGGGTCGGCAGAGCTCCTACGAGCAGTACTTC. Protein: CASSSGRQSSYEQYF.